One and the same sample provided the 19 T cell receptor beta chains below, sequenced in a study of blood T cell repertoires in COVID-19. Only in-frame clones appear in the TCRdb table, and some are missing; sequencing was by immunoSEQ multiplex PCR. The table shows fewer than 200,000 clones, with around nine tenths occurring only once. The material sequenced was peripheral blood. These receptors all come from a woman in her seventies with COVID-19, enrolled during active disease.

The gene calls are TRBV9 and TRBJ2-7; 10 bases agree with TRBD2. The CDR3 runs to 14 residues. V was clipped by 5 bases and J by 5 bases; unmatched bases: 7. From germline, CDR1 is SGDLS and CDR2 YYNGEE. The CDR3 nucleotides read TGTGCCAGCAGTCTACGGACTAGCGGACACGAGCAGTACTTC. Its translation is CASSLRTSGHEQYF.

This chain joins TRBV7-9 and TRBJ1-2; D unclear. V was shortened by 3 bases and J by 6 bases, with 8 bases between the two germline ends. The CDR3 totals 12 residues. CDR1 is SEHNR and CDR2 is FQNEAQ in the germline V gene (reference sequence). CDR3 DNA sequence: TGTGCCAGCAGCTTTAGTGAGAATGGCTACACCTTC. It specifies CASSFSENGYTF.

The V call is TRBV18, the J call TRBJ1-5; 7 bases align to TRBD1. With V trimmed by 2 bases and J by 3 bases, 7 bases remained unmatched. The CDR3 has 16 amino acids. Germline V lookup: CDR1 KGHSH, CDR2 LQKENI. The CDR3 bases are TGTGCCAGCTCACCAGAAAACAGGGGAGACAATCAGCCCCAGCATTTT. Translating gives CASSPENRGDNQPQHF.

The chain is built from TRBV5-5 and TRBJ1-2, with D tentatively TRBD1 (5 bases). There are 14 residues in the CDR3. Germline V gene lookup returns CDR1 SGHKS and CDR2 YYEKEE (reference sequence). V was trimmed by 6 bases and J by 5 bases, leaving 17 bases between them. The CDR3 sequence: CASNPAGDFYGYTF. For the CDR3, the DNA is TGTGCCAGCAACCCCGCCGGGGACTTTTATGGCTACACCTTC.

The chain has TRBV10-3 and TRBJ2-7; no clear D gene. The CDR3 consists of 11 residues. Germline V CDR1 and CDR2: ENHRY, SYGVKD. Trimming took 8 bases from V and 2 from J, leaving 7 bases between them. CDR3 protein: CAIGQAYEQYF. CDR3 DNA: TGTGCCATCGGCCAGGCCTACGAGCAGTACTTC.

This clone was detected a few times. The chain links TRBV30 to TRBJ1-3; a possible D gene is TRBD1 (6 bases). Trimming left V 4 bases short and J 2 bases short, with 9 bases between. Per the germline V gene, CDR1 is GTSNPN and CDR2 is SVGIG (reference sequence). The CDR3 has 13 amino acids. CDR3 loop: CAWTTGTGNTIYF. In nucleotides, the CDR3 is TGTGCCTGGACTACAGGGACTGGAAACACCATATATTTT.

The CDR3 spells CATSRQGPNTEAFF. In DNA, the CDR3 is TGTGCCACCAGCAGACAGGGCCCGAACACTGAAGCTTTCTTT. V gene TRBV15 combines with J gene TRBJ1-1; a possible D gene is TRBD1 (5 bases). V was pared by 2 bases and J by 1 base, with 8 bases between. In germline, CDR1 is LNHNV, CDR2 YYDKDF (reference sequence). CDR3 length: 14 residues. Full variable domain (remainder filled in from reference TRBV15 and TRBJ1-1): DAMVIQNPRYQVTQFGKPVTLSCSQTLNHNVMYWYQQKSSQAPKLLFHYYDKDFNNEADTPDNFQSRRPNTSFCFLDIRSPGLGDTAMYLCATSRQGPNTEAFFGQGTRLTVV.

V gene TRBV12-5 combines with J gene TRBJ2-5; D may be TRBD2 (5 bases). Germline CDR1 and CDR2: LGHNT and FRNRAP. The germline V and J ends were trimmed by 6 bases and 5 bases, with 13 bases remaining between them. The CDR3 contains 13 residues. The DNA for the CDR3 is TGTGCTAGTGGCAAGGGAGCAGAGGAGACCCAGTACTTC. As protein: CASGKGAEETQYF.

This clone was found a few times. This chain uses TRBV2 with TRBJ2-1, with 10 bases lining up with TRBD2. The V gene end was trimmed by 6 bases and the J gene end by 3 bases; junction bases not matched to a gene: 2. Germline values: CDR1 SNHLY, CDR2 FYNNEI. This CDR3 comprises 14 residues. The CDR3 is CASRRTSGYNEQFF. For the CDR3, the DNA is TGTGCCAGCAGGCGGACTAGCGGCTACAATGAGCAGTTCTTC.

The chain's CDR3 is CASSKERYGYTF. CDR3 DNA sequence: TGTGCCAGCAGCAAAGAGAGATATGGCTACACCTTC. V gene TRBV21-1 combines with J gene TRBJ1-2. TRBV21-1 is described as a pseudogene. This CDR3 spans 12 amino acids.

This rearrangement joins TRBV11-3 to TRBJ2-1, with TRBD2 matching over 11 bases. Germline CDR1 SGHNT, CDR2 YENEEA. V was clipped by 0 bases and J by 2 bases; unmatched bases: 6. The CDR3 consists of 18 residues. CDR3 DNA: TGTGCCAGCAGCTTAGATCCGGCTAGCGGGAGGACCTACAATGAGCAGTTCTTC. This translates into CASSLDPASGRTYNEQFF.

This chain uses TRBV7-6 with TRBJ2-1, with 9 bases lining up with TRBD2. Trimming removed 1 base from V and 4 bases from J; junction bases left unmatched: 5. Germline loops: CDR1 SGHVS, CDR2 FNYEAQ. The CDR3 loop spans 16 amino acids. The CDR3 bases are TGTGCCAGCAGCTTAGTGGCTAGCGGGATTTACAATGAGCAGTTCTTC. Amino acids: CASSLVASGIYNEQFF.

The chain is built from TRBV7-2 and TRBJ1-1; tentative D call: TRBD1 (6 bases). Per germline, CDR1 SGHTA and CDR2 FQGNSA. With 5 bases removed from V and 3 bases from J, the gap between germline ends came to 13 bases. The CDR3 contains 14 residues. DNA for the CDR3: TGTGCCAGCAGCACACGACAGGTTTACACTGAAGCTTTCTTT. Its protein is CASSTRQVYTEAFF.

The chain combines TRBV5-4 with TRBJ2-3, with 11 bases lining up with TRBD2. The CDR3 consists of 15 residues. Looked up from germline, CDR1 is SGHNT and CDR2 is YYREEE (reference sequence). V trimming: 4 bases; J trimming: 2 bases; junction bases outside the gene matches: 3. The CDR3: CASSQLAGATDTQYF. The CDR3 DNA reads TGTGCCAGCAGCCAACTAGCGGGAGCCACAGATACGCAGTATTTT.

The genes are TRBV19 and TRBJ1-2; D not resolved. The CDR3 runs to 16 residues. Trimming stripped 0 bases from V and 5 bases from J, with 16 bases between. Germline V gene lookup returns CDR1 LNHDA and CDR2 SQIVND (reference sequence). The CDR3 loop is CASSIELSPRAYGYTF. The DNA for the CDR3 is TGTGCCAGTAGTATAGAGCTATCGCCAAGAGCTTATGGCTACACCTTC.

This chain uses TRBV11-2 with TRBJ2-2; 7 nucleotides line up with TRBD2. The CDR3 is 16 residues long. V trimming: 5 bases; J trimming: 1 base; junction bases outside the gene matches: 7. CDR1 is SGHAT and CDR2 is FQNNGV in the germline V gene. The CDR3 nucleotides read TGTGCCAGCAGCCCCGGGTCGGGAGGGAACACCGGGGAGCTGTTTTTT. Its translation is CASSPGSGGNTGELFF.

The V gene is TRBV2, the J gene TRBJ1-6, with D perhaps matching TRBD1 (5 bases). V was cut by 7 bases and J by 6 bases, with 13 bases left in between. This CDR3 has 14 residues. Germline CDR1 and CDR2: SNHLY and FYNNEI. The CDR3 region is CASTGDSSNSPLHF. CDR3 DNA: TGTGCCAGCACTGGAGACAGCAGTAATTCACCCCTCCACTTT.

The chain has TRBV6-2 or TRBV6-3 and TRBJ2-1, with 7 nucleotides matching TRBD1. CDR1 MNHEY and CDR2 SVGEGT come from the germline V gene. The V segment lost 5 bases and the J segment 1 base; nucleotides outside the gene matches: 11. The CDR3 runs 17 residues. The CDR3 spells CASSARNRGVSYNEQFF. The CDR3 nucleotides are TGTGCCAGCAGTGCAAGAAACAGGGGAGTATCCTACAATGAGCAGTTCTTC.

V usage is TRBV30 and J usage is TRBJ1-5, with D hard to call. This CDR3 region has 13 residues. Trimming pared 2 bases from V and 4 bases from J, leaving 9 bases between. The V gene's germline CDR1 is GTSNPN and CDR2 SVGIG (reference sequence). CDR3 nucleotide sequence: TGTGCCTGGAGTTTAGCCGAAAATCAGCCCCAGCATTTT. Its translation: CAWSLAENQPQHF.